Below are 8 T cell receptor beta chains sequenced from a single sample in a study of shared T cell receptors in the human thymus (dated by TCRdb to the early 2020s). Receptor amplification or capture employed the immunoSEQ multiplex PCR assay. What TCRdb holds here is the immuneACCESS table cut down to in-frame rearrangements. Part of the clones is not present; checked against another copy, under half of the missing clones reflect an unresolved V gene, and the others are unexplained. The sample table holds hundreds of thousands of clones, of which over 75% were seen once. About 0.0094% of the sample is in the top ten clones. The data also belong to a second study, concerning human thymus T cells.

The sample taken for sequencing was thymocytes. The receptors were sampled from a boy in the first two years of life with a congenital heart defect. Donor details come from another sample of the same person, matched by shared clones.

The gene calls are TRBV28 and TRBJ1-2; D is ambiguous. CDR3 size: 15 residues. V lost 2 bases to trimming and J lost 8 bases, with 18 bases between them. Germline V gene sequence: CDR1 MDHEN, CDR2 SYDVKM. CDR3 bases: TGTGCCAGCAGTTTAGAGGGCGCCAGGCTGGGGGGCTACACCTTC. Translated: CASSLEGARLGGYTF.

The CDR3 loop is CASSRRQFTEAFF. The CDR3 DNA follows: TGTGCCAGCAGTAGACGACAGTTTACTGAAGCTTTCTTT. This chain uses TRBV28 with TRBJ1-1; possible D gene TRBD1, 5 bases. Trimming shortened V by 5 bases and J by 5 bases, and 12 bases separated the two germline ends. The CDR3 runs to 13 residues. CDR1 is MDHEN and CDR2 is SYDVKM in the germline V gene. Filled out from reference TRBV28 and TRBJ1-1, the complete variable domain reads DVKVTQSSRYLVKRTGEKVFLECVQDMDHENMFWYRQDPGLGLRLIYFSYDVKMKEKGDIPEGYSVSREKKERFSLILESASTNQTSMYLCASSRRQFTEAFFGQGTRLTVV.

Only one count was recorded for this clone. This chain links TRBV19 with TRBJ2-7, with a possible D match to TRBD1 (6 bases). Trimming cost V 5 bases and J 11 bases, with 22 bases left between them. Germline assignment: CDR1 LNHDA and CDR2 SQIVND (reference sequence). This CDR3 contains 14 residues. The CDR3 sequence is CASSPSLTGYAEYF. Here the CDR3 DNA reads TGTGCCAGTAGTCCCAGTCTTACAGGGTATGCAGAGTACTTC.

The rearrangement uses TRBV7-9 and TRBJ2-2; tentative D call: TRBD1 (6 bases). The CDR3 totals 15 residues. Germline CDR1 is SEHNR and CDR2 is FQNEAQ (reference sequence). The V end was cut by 3 bases, the J end by 3 bases, with 11 bases between. The CDR3 loop is CASSFSGQYTGELFF. Written as DNA, the CDR3 is TGTGCCAGCAGCTTTTCTGGACAGTACACCGGGGAGCTGTTTTTT.

This sequence joins TRBV28 and TRBJ1-4; the D gene is possibly TRBD1 (6 bases). The germline gives CDR1 MDHEN, CDR2 SYDVKM. Trimming pared 5 bases from V and 7 bases from J, leaving 11 bases between. The CDR3 has 13 amino acids. The DNA of the CDR3 is TGTGCCAGCAGTGGATCCAGGGGTGAAAAACTGTTTTTT. Its translation: CASSGSRGEKLFF. Full variable domain (remainder filled in from reference TRBV28 and TRBJ1-4): DVKVTQSSRYLVKRTGEKVFLECVQDMDHENMFWYRQDPGLGLRLIYFSYDVKMKEKGDIPEGYSVSREKKERFSLILESASTNQTSMYLCASSGSRGEKLFFGSGTQLSVL.

The chain carries TRBV7-2 and TRBJ2-7; the D gene is possibly TRBD2 (6 bases). The CDR3 contains 18 residues. Per germline, CDR1 SGHTA and CDR2 FQGNSA. The V gene lost 1 base and the J gene lost 0 bases, with 19 bases spanning the gap. For the CDR3, the DNA is TGTGCCAGCAGCTTAGAGGCGGTAGGCAGGGAGGACTCCTACGAGCAGTACTTC. As protein: CASSLEAVGREDSYEQYF.

This clone was seen only once. The chain couples TRBV5-1 to TRBJ2-3; TRBD2 aligns across 8 bases. CDR1 and CDR2 (germline): SGHRS, YFSETQ. The CDR3 is 16 amino acids. The ends lost 4 bases at V and 4 bases at J; junction bases unmatched: 11. The CDR3 DNA follows: TGCGCCAGCAGCCCAAGAGGTAGCGGGATCCCAGATACGCAGTATTTT. It is translated as CASSPRGSGIPDTQYF.

The V gene is TRBV13, the J gene TRBJ2-1; the D gene is possibly TRBD1 (5 bases). This CDR3 comprises 13 residues. V gave up 8 bases and J gave up 7 bases, with 15 bases separating them. The V gene's germline CDR1 is PRHDT and CDR2 FYEKMQ (reference sequence). CDR3 region: CASSQVGINEQFF. The CDR3 DNA sequence: TGTGCCAGCTCACAGGTCGGTATTAATGAGCAGTTCTTC.